A single T cell receptor beta chain is shown here with its context. The CDR3 is made up of 14 amino acids. V lost 6 bases and J lost 1, with 12 bases in between. The germline V gene has CDR1 KGHSH and CDR2 LQKENI. This sample stems from a study of long-term antiretroviral therapy in people with HIV. The run of the v3.0 immunoSEQ assay was at survey level. TCRdb's copy holds only in-frame clones and misses some; the assay was immunoSEQ multiplex PCR. The sample carries 20,000 to 25,000 clones, just over 85% recorded once. The genes are TRBV18 and TRBJ1-1; D not resolved. Sequenced material: unsorted PBMCs, taken 1.2 years after starting antiretroviral therapy. The clonotype originates from a man aged 45-65 years with HIV. This CDR3 reads CASSPSYGNTEAFF. The DNA for the CDR3 is TGTGCCAGCTCTCCGTCGTACGGGAACACTGAAGCTTTCTTT. Full variable domain (outside the CDR3, taken from reference TRBV18 and TRBJ1-1): NAGVMQNPRHLVRRRGQEARLRCSPMKGHSHVYWYRQLPEEGLKFMVYLQKENIIDESGMPKERFSAEFPKEGPSILRIQQVVRGDSAAYFCASSPSYGNTEAFFGQGTRLTVV.